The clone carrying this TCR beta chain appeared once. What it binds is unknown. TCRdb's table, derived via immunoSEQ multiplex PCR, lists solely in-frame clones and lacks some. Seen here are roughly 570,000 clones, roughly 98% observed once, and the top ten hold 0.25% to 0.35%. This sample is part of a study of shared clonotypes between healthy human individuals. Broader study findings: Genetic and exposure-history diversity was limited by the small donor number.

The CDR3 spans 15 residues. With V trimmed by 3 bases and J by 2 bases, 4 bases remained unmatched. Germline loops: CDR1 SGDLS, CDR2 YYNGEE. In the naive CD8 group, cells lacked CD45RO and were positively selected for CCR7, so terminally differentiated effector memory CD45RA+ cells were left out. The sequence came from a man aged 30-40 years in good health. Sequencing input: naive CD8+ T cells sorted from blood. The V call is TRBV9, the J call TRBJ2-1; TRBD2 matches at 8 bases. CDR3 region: CASSAPGLAYNEQFF. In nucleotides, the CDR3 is TGTGCCAGCAGCGCCCCGGGACTAGCCTACAATGAGCAGTTCTTC.